The 28 T cell receptor beta chains below were found in one sample sequenced in a study of OX40 agonist ivuxolimab in advanced cancers. The protocol was immunoSEQ multiplex PCR, while the TCRdb copy is restricted to in-frame clones and leaves out a portion. This sample carries roughly 56,000 clones, 80% to 90% of them seen once, and the ten largest clones take over 0.7%. The sample here was CD4+ or CD8+ T cells sorted from blood, taken in a trial of the OX40 agonist ivuxolimab. All receptors derive from an adult with an advanced solid tumor such as melanoma, head and neck, liver or kidney cancer.

The V call is TRBV10-3, the J call TRBJ2-5, with 7 bases aligning to TRBD1. With the DNA end fitting TRBJ2-7 better, the J assignment may be wrong. Germline V gene lookup returns CDR1 ENHRY and CDR2 SYGVKD. The CDR3 has 12 residues. CDR3 loop: CATKTGTYEQYF. CDR3 bases: TGTGCCACAAAGACAGGGACCTACGAGCAGTACTTC.

The chain joins TRBV7-9 to TRBJ2-5; the match to TRBD1 covers 10 bases. CDR3 length: 15 amino acids. The junction had 13 bases not matched to a gene; V was cut back by 5 bases and J by 10 bases. Germline CDR1 is SEHNR and CDR2 is FQNEAQ (reference sequence). CDR3 amino acids: CASSKTGGGSGGQYF. The DNA for the CDR3 is TGTGCCAGCAGCAAGACAGGGGGCGGTTCGGGAGGCCAGTACTTC.

CDR3 residues: CASSPTNTDRGNYGYTF. The CDR3 DNA reads TGCGCCAGCAGCCCCACAAACACAGACAGGGGGAACTATGGCTACACCTTC. The chain combines TRBV4-1 with TRBJ1-2; TRBD1 matches at 9 bases. The CDR3 has 17 residues. Germline-derived CDR1 and CDR2 are MGHRA and YSYEKL. Trimming removed 4 bases from V and 2 bases from J; junction bases left unmatched: 11.

This chain connects TRBV6-5 to TRBJ1-1; a possible D gene is TRBD1 (5 bases). The CDR3 runs 13 residues. V shed 5 bases and J shed 7 bases, with 14 bases lying between them. CDR1 MNHEY and CDR2 SVGAGI come from the germline V gene. DNA for the CDR3: TGTGCCAGCAGTAGGGACGGCACCCATGAAGCTTTCTTT. Protein product: CASSRDGTHEAFF.

The J gene is TRBJ2-1, the V gene TRBV5-8, with TRBD2 identical over 7 bases. Germline V gene data show CDR1 as SGHTS and CDR2 as YDEGEE. Trimming cost V 0 bases and J 3 bases; bases outside gene matches: 15. This CDR3 region has 19 residues. DNA of the CDR3: TGTGCCAGCAGCTTGGATGGCCTAGCGGTTTCTGGGTACTACAATGAGCAGTTCTTC. Translating it yields CASSLDGLAVSGYYNEQFF.

The chain is built from TRBV7-9 and TRBJ2-7; TRBD2 matches at 10 bases. In germline, CDR1 is SEHNR, CDR2 FQNEAQ (reference sequence). CDR3 length equals 14 residues. Losses at the gene ends were 5 bases for V and 6 bases for J; bases not matched to a gene: 7. This CDR3 is CASSPGTSETEQYF. CDR3 DNA: TGTGCCAGCAGCCCAGGGACTAGCGAGACCGAGCAGTACTTC.

This rearrangement joins TRBV29-1 to TRBJ1-3; D may be TRBD1 (5 bases). V was trimmed by 7 bases and J by 7 bases, leaving 17 bases between them. This CDR3 is 13 amino acids long. Per germline, CDR1 SQVTM and CDR2 ANQGSEA. The CDR3 DNA sequence: TGCAGCGCCAGCCTTAACCGGGGGAACACCATATATTTT. Protein product: CSASLNRGNTIYF.

This clone was seen just once. The chain joins TRBV9 to TRBJ2-2; 7 bases line up with TRBD1. The CDR3 is made up of 16 amino acids. V dropped 0 bases and J dropped 5; count of bases not matched to a gene: 7. In germline, CDR1 is SGDLS, CDR2 YYNGEE. In DNA form, the CDR3 reads TGTGCCAGCAGCGTAGCTTGGGCAGGGGGAACCGGGGAGCTGTTTTTT. It codes for CASSVAWAGGTGELFF.

The chain joins TRBV19 to TRBJ2-1; 7 bases are shared with TRBD2. This CDR3 comprises 14 residues. V was clipped by 4 bases and J by 9 bases; unmatched bases: 9. Germline lookup yields CDR1 LNHDA and CDR2 SQIVND (reference sequence). This CDR3 reads CASSTHLLAAEQFF. CDR3 bases: TGTGCCAGTAGTACCCACCTCCTAGCGGCTGAGCAGTTCTTC.

The chain carries TRBV30 and TRBJ2-3, with a weak D call TRBD2 (6 bases). Germline CDR1 GTSNPN, CDR2 SVGIG (reference sequence). Trimming left V 0 bases short and J 4 bases short, with 11 bases between. The CDR3 runs to 14 residues. The CDR3: CAWSVSGVPDTQYF. Here the CDR3 DNA reads TGTGCCTGGAGTGTATCGGGAGTACCAGATACGCAGTATTTT. Full variable domain (remainder filled in from reference TRBV30 and TRBJ2-3): SQTIHQWPATLVQPVGSPLSLECTVEGTSNPNLYWYRQAAGRGLQLLFYSVGIGQISSEVPQNLSASRPQDRQFILSSKKLLLSDSGFYLCAWSVSGVPDTQYFGPGTRLTVL.

The chain recombines TRBV6-1 with TRBJ2-4; no firm D call. CDR1 MNHNS and CDR2 SASEGT come from the germline V gene. The CDR3 runs 15 residues. V was clipped by 6 bases and J by 0 bases, with 12 bases between them. The chain's CDR3 is CASSRLEIAKNIQYF. The CDR3 coding sequence is TGTGCCAGCAGCCGCCTAGAGATAGCCAAAAACATTCAGTACTTC.

The V call is TRBV5-6, the J call TRBJ1-1; D ambiguous. Trimming left V 5 bases short and J 0 bases short, with 8 bases between. CDR1 and CDR2 from the germline V gene are SGHDT and YYEEEE. The CDR3 totals 13 residues. The CDR3, as DNA: TGTGCCAGCAGACGAAGGGTGAACACTGAAGCTTTCTTT. It is translated as CASRRRVNTEAFF.

This clone was seen only a few times. The rearrangement links TRBV6-1 to TRBJ2-7, with TRBD1 identical over 7 bases. Losses at the gene ends were 10 bases for V and 4 bases for J; bases not matched to a gene: 13. The CDR3 runs to 14 residues. CDR1 is MNHNS, CDR2 SASEGT, per germline. CDR3 protein: CATRGGLLIYEQYF. CDR3 sequence (DNA): TGTGCCACACGAGGGGGCCTCTTAATTTACGAGCAGTACTTC.

This clone was detected once. The chain couples TRBV18 to TRBJ2-1, with 7 nucleotides matching TRBD1. V was pared by 6 bases and J by 12 bases, with 8 bases of the junction left unmatched. The germline V gene encodes CDR1 KGHSH and CDR2 LQKENI. CDR3 size: 12 residues. This CDR3 is CASSTGEGGQFF. The CDR3 DNA follows: TGTGCCAGCTCTACAGGGGAAGGCGGGCAGTTCTTC.

This chain connects TRBV19 to TRBJ2-7; 7 bases match TRBD2. V lost 6 bases to trimming and J lost 7 bases; unmatched junction nucleotides: 15. The CDR3 has 15 amino acids. CDR1 LNHDA and CDR2 SQIVND come from the germline V gene (reference sequence). Here the CDR3 DNA reads TGTGCCAGTAGGGTTCGGGGGGACCCCCTCCGGGAGCAGTACTTC. Translating gives CASRVRGDPLREQYF.

Written as DNA, the CDR3 is TGTGCCAGCACCCGGGGAGGAGGGAGCGGGATCCCCGAGCAGTACTTC. Translated, it gives CASTRGGGSGIPEQYF. V gene TRBV25-1 combines with J gene TRBJ2-7; 7 nucleotides line up with TRBD2. The ends lost 7 bases at V and 6 bases at J; junction bases unmatched: 18. Looked up from germline, CDR1 is MGHDK and CDR2 is SYGVNS. The CDR3 is 16 residues long.

This chain connects TRBV29-1 to TRBJ1-2; 7 bases fit TRBD1. Germline CDR1 is SQVTM and CDR2 is ANQGSEA. J lost 3 bases, V lost 5 bases, and 6 bases had no gene match. This CDR3 spans 13 amino acids. The CDR3: CSVLRDRDYGYTF. CDR3 DNA sequence: TGCAGCGTTTTACGGGACAGAGACTATGGCTACACCTTC.

This clone came up once. This chain links TRBV2 with TRBJ1-2; D not certain. The germline CDR1 and CDR2 sequences are SNHLY and FYNNEI. The CDR3 totals 14 residues. The ends were cut back, 1 base at V and 0 bases at J, with 6 bases in the middle. The CDR3 sequence is CASSEGEANYGYTF. CDR3 nucleotides: TGTGCCAGCAGTGAAGGGGAGGCTAACTATGGCTACACCTTC.

The chain carries TRBV20-1 and TRBJ2-2; D unresolved. Trimming took off 6 bases at V and 6 bases at J, with 8 bases between the two ends. From germline, CDR1 is DFQATT and CDR2 SNEGSKA (reference sequence). The CDR3 runs to 11 residues. CDR3 protein: CSAKGPGELFF. In DNA form, the CDR3 reads TGCAGTGCGAAGGGTCCCGGGGAGCTGTTTTTT.

The chain links TRBV7-2 to TRBJ2-1; D is undetermined. The CDR3 length is 14 residues. Trimming stripped 5 bases from V and 4 bases from J, with 12 bases between. Germline V gives CDR1 SGHTA, CDR2 FQGNSA. The DNA of the CDR3 is TGTGCCAGCAGCCGACCGGACCATTACAATGAGCAGTTCTTC. The encoded protein is CASSRPDHYNEQFF. Full variable domain (outside the CDR3, taken from reference TRBV7-2 and TRBJ2-1): GAGVSQSPSNKVTEKGKDVELRCDPISGHTALYWYRQSLGQGLEFLIYFQGNSAPDKSGLPSDRFSAERTGGSVSTLTIQRTQQEDSAVYLCASSRPDHYNEQFFGPGTRLTVL.

This sequence joins TRBV19 and TRBJ2-6, with D tentatively TRBD1 (5 bases). Germline V gives CDR1 LNHDA, CDR2 SQIVND (reference sequence). Trimming took off 10 bases at V and 2 bases at J, with 9 bases between the two ends. The CDR3 is 13 amino acids. The CDR3 here is CATSGTGANVLTF. Here the CDR3 DNA reads TGTGCCACCTCAGGGACTGGGGCCAACGTCCTGACTTTC.

V usage is TRBV7-6 and J usage is TRBJ2-7; TRBD1 aligns across 10 bases. The CDR3 contains 16 residues. J lost 3 bases, V lost 1 base, and 6 bases had no gene match. The V gene's germline CDR1 is SGHVS and CDR2 FNYEAQ. In DNA form, the CDR3 reads TGTGCCAGCAGCTTAGGGACAGGGGGTATCAGCTACGAGCAGTACTTC. This encodes CASSLGTGGISYEQYF.

The genes are TRBV27 and TRBJ2-3; D possibly corresponds to TRBD1 (6 bases). V lost 8 bases and J 0 bases, leaving 15 bases between the germline ends. CDR1 is MNHEY, CDR2 SMNVEV, per germline (reference sequence). This CDR3 is 15 amino acids long. CDR3 in DNA: TGTGCCAGCCCCCCGGACAGCGCTAGCACAGATACGCAGTATTTT. Translated: CASPPDSASTDTQYF.

The rearrangement uses TRBV6-5 and TRBJ2-1; D not resolved. V was shortened by 2 bases and J by 6 bases, with 17 bases between the two germline ends. The length of the CDR3 is 16 residues. The germline CDR1 and CDR2 sequences are MNHEY and SVGAGI. Here the CDR3 reads CASSYTSSGLGNEQFF. CDR3 DNA: TGTGCCAGCAGTTACACATCTTCGGGCCTCGGCAATGAGCAGTTCTTC.

This clone was detected once. The V and J genes are TRBV27 and TRBJ2-1; D tentatively fits TRBD1 or TRBD2 (6 bases each). Germline CDR1 reads MNHEY; CDR2 reads SMNVEV (reference sequence). V was pared by 5 bases and J by 10 bases, with 12 bases between. The CDR3 has 12 residues. The CDR3 here is CASSHQGREQFF. DNA of the CDR3: TGTGCCAGCAGTCATCAGGGGAGGGAGCAGTTCTTC.

The rearrangement joins TRBV7-3 to TRBJ2-7; 9 bases are shared with TRBD1. CDR3 size: 15 residues. After removal of 5 bases from V and 3 bases from J, the junction contained 8 bases not matched to a gene. From germline, CDR1 is SGHTA and CDR2 FQGTGA. CDR3 residues: CASSLGQGKSYEQYF. In nucleotides, the CDR3 is TGTGCCAGCAGCCTCGGACAGGGGAAGAGCTACGAGCAGTACTTC.

The V and J genes are TRBV29-1 and TRBJ2-5; the D gene is possibly TRBD1 (8 bases). The CDR3 loop spans 15 amino acids. Germline lookup yields CDR1 SQVTM and CDR2 ANQGSEA. V dropped 1 base and J dropped 4 bases, with 16 bases sitting between them. CDR3 in amino acids: CSVEVGGGTGETQYF. In DNA, the CDR3 is TGCAGCGTTGAAGTAGGGGGGGGGACAGGAGAGACCCAGTACTTC.

The V call is TRBV9, the J call TRBJ2-3, with D possibly TRBD2 on 5 matching bases. Germline V CDR1 and CDR2: SGDLS, YYNGEE. The length of the CDR3 is 13 residues. Between the trimmed V and J ends, which lost 5 bases and 4 bases, there was a span of 11 bases. CDR3 DNA: TGTGCCAGCAGTGCCGGACTGGCAGATACGCAGTATTTT. This encodes CASSAGLADTQYF.